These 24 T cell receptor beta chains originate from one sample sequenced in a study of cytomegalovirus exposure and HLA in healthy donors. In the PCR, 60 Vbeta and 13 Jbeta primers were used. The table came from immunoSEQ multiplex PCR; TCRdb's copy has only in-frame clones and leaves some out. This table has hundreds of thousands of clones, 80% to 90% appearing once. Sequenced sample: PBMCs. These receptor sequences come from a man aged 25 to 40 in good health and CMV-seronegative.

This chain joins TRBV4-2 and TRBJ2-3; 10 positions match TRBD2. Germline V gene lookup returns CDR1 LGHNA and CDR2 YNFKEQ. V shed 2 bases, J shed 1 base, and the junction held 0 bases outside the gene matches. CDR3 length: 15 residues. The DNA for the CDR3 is TGTGCCAGCAGCCAACTAGCGGGGGGCACAGATACGCAGTATTTT. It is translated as CASSQLAGGTDTQYF.

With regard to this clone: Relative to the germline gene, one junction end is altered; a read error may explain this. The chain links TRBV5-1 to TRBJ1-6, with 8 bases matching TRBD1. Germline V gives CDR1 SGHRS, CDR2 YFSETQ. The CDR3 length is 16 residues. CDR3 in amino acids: CASSNGQGGTGSPPHF. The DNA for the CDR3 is TGCGCCAGCAGCAACGGACAGGGAGGGACGGGATCACCCCCCCACTTT.

The CDR3 DNA reads TGTGCCAGCAGCCTGGGACAGGGTTATGGCTACACCTTC. Translated: CASSLGQGYGYTF. The rearrangement joins TRBV14 to TRBJ1-2, with TRBD1 identical over 9 bases. V lost 4 bases to trimming and J lost 5 bases; unmatched junction nucleotides: 2. The germline gives CDR1 SGHDN, CDR2 FVKESK. The CDR3 loop spans 13 amino acids. The full variable domain, completed using reference TRBV14 and TRBJ1-2, is EAGVTQFPSHSVIEKGQTVTLRCDPISGHDNLYWYRRVMGKEIKFLLHFVKESKQDESGMPNNRFLAERTGGTYSTLKVQPAELEDSGVYFCASSLGQGYGYTFGSGTRLTVV.

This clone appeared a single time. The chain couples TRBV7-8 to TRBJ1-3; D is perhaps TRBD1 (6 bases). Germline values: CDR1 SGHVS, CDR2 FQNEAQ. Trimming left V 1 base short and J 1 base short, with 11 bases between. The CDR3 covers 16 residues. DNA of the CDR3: TGTGCCAGCAGCTTAGAGTCAGGGGTTTCTGGAAACACCATATATTTT. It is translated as CASSLESGVSGNTIYF.

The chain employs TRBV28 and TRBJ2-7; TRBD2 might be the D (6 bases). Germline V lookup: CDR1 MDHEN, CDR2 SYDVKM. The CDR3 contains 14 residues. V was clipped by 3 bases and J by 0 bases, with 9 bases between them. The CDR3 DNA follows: TGTGCCAGCAGTTTTGGGGGGAGCTCCTACGAGCAGTACTTC. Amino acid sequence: CASSFGGSSYEQYF.

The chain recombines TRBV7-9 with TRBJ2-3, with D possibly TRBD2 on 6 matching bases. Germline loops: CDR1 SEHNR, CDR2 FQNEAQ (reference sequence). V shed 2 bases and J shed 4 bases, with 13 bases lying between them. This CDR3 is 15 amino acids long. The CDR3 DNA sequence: TGTGCCAGCAGCTTATTCGGGGAGGACGCAGATACGCAGTATTTT. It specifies CASSLFGEDADTQYF.

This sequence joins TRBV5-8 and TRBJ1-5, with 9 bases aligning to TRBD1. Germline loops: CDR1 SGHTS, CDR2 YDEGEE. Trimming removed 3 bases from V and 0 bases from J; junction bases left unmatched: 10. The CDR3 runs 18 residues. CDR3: CASSSGQGNLYSNQPQHF. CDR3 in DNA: TGTGCCAGCAGCTCGGGACAGGGTAACCTCTATAGCAATCAGCCCCAGCATTTT.

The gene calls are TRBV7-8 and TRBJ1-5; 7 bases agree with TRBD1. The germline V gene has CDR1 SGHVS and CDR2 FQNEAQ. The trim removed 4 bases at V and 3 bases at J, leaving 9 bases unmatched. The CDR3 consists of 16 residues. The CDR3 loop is CASSSIYRGDNQPQHF. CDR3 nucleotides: TGTGCCAGCAGCTCAATTTACAGGGGAGACAATCAGCCCCAGCATTTT. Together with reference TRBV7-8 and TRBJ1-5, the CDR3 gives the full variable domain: GAGVSQSPRYKVAKRGQDVALRCDPISGHVSLFWYQQALGQGPEFLTYFQNEAQLDKSGLPSDRFFAERPEGSVSTLKIQRTQQEDSAVYLCASSSIYRGDNQPQHFGDGTRLSIL.

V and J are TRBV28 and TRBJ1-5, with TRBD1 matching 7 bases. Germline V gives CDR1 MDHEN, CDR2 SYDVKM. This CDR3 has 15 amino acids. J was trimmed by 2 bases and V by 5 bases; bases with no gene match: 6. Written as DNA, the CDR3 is TGTGCCAGCAGTCTCGACAGGGCTCGCAATCAGCCCCAGCATTTT. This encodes CASSLDRARNQPQHF.

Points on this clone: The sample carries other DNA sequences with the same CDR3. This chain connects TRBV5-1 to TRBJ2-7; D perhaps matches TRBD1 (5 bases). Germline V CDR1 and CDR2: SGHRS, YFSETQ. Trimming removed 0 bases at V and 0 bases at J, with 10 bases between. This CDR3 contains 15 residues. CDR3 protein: CASSLGGGSSYEQYF. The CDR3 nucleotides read TGCGCCAGCAGCTTGGGGGGCGGAAGCTCCTACGAGCAGTACTTC. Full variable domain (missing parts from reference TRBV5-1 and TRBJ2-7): KAGVTQTPRYLIKTRGQQVTLSCSPISGHRSVSWYQQTPGQGLQFLFEYFSETQRNKGNFPGRFSGRQFSNSRSEMNVSTLELGDSALYLCASSLGGGSSYEQYFGPGTRLTVT.

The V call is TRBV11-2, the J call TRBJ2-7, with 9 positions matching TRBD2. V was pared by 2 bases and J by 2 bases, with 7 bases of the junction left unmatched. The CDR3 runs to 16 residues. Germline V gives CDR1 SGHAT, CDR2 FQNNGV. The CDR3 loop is CASSLSAGGTAYEQYF. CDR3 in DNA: TGTGCCAGCAGCTTAAGTGCGGGAGGGACAGCCTACGAGCAGTACTTC.

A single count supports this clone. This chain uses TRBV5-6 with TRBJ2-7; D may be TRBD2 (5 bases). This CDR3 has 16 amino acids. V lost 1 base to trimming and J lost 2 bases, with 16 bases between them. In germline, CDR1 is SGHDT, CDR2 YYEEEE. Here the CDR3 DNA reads TGTGCCAGCAGCTTGTTAGTCGAAGTGGGAGCCTACGAGCAGTACTTC. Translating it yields CASSLLVEVGAYEQYF.

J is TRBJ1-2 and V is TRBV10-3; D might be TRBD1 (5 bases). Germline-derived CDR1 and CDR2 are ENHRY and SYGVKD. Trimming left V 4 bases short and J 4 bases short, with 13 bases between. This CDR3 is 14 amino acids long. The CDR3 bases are TGTGCCATCAGTGGATCAGGGCTTGGCTATGGCTACACCTTC. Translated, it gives CAISGSGLGYGYTF.

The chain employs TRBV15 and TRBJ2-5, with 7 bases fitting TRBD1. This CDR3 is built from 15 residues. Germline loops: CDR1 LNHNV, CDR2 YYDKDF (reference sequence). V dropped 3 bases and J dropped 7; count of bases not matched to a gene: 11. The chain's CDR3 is CATSRVGTAGSTQYF. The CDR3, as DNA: TGTGCCACCAGCAGGGTAGGGACAGCCGGGTCGACCCAGTACTTC.

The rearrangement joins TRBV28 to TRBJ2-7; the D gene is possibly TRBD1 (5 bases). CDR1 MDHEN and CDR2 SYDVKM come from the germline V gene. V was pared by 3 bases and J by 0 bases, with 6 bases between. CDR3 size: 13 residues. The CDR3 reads CASSFRGSYEQYF. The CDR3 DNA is TGTGCCAGCAGTTTTAGGGGCTCCTACGAGCAGTACTTC.

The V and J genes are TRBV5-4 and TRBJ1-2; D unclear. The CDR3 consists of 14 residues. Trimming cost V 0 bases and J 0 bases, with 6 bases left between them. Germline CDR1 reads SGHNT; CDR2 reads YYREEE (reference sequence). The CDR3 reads CASSLGRSNYGYTF. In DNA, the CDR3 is TGTGCCAGCAGCTTGGGGAGATCTAACTATGGCTACACCTTC.

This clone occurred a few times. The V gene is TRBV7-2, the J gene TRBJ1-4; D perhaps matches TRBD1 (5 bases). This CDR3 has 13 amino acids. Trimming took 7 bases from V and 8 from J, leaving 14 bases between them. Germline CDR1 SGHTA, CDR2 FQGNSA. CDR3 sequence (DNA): TGTGCCAGCACGGTTACAGGTGACGAAAAACTGTTTTTT. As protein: CASTVTGDEKLFF. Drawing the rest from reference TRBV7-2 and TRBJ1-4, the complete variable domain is GAGVSQSPSNKVTEKGKDVELRCDPISGHTALYWYRQSLGQGLEFLIYFQGNSAPDKSGLPSDRFSAERTGGSVSTLTIQRTQQEDSAVYLCASTVTGDEKLFFGSGTQLSVL.

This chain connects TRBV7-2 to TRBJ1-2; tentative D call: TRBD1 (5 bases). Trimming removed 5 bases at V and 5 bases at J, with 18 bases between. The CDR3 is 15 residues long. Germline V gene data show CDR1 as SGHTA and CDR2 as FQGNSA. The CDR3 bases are TGTGCCAGCAGCCATCAAGGGGCAGGGAAGTATGGCTACACCTTC. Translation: CASSHQGAGKYGYTF.

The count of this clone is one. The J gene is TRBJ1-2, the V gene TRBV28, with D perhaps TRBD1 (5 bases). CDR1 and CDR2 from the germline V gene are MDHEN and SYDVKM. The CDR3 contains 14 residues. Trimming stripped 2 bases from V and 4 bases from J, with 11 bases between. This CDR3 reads CASSLAWQGYGYTF. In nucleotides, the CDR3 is TGTGCCAGCAGTTTAGCTTGGCAGGGCTATGGCTACACCTTC.

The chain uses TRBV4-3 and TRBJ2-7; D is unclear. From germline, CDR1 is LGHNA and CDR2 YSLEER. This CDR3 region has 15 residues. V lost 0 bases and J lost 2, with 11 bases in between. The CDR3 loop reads CASSQDPQIPYEQYF. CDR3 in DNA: TGCGCCAGCAGCCAAGACCCCCAAATCCCCTACGAGCAGTACTTC.

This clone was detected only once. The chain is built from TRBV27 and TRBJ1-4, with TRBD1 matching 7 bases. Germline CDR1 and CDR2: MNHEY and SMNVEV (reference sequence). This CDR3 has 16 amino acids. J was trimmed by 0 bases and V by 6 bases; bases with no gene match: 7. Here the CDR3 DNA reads TGTGCCAGCAGGGGGCAGGGGGTTACAACTAATGAAAAACTGTTTTTT. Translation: CASRGQGVTTNEKLFF.

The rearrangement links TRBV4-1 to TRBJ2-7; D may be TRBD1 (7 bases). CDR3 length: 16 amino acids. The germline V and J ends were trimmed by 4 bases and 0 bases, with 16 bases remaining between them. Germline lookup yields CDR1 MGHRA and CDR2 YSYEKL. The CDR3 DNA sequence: TGCGCCAGCAGCCCGCAACGGGGGACAGTCTCCTACGAGCAGTACTTC. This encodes CASSPQRGTVSYEQYF.

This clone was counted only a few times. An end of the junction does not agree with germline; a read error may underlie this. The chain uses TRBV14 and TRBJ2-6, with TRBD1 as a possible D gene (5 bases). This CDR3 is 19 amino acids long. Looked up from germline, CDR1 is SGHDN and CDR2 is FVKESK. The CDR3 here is CASSLRNRSRRSGASVLTF. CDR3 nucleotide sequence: TGTGCCAGCAGCCTCCGAAACAGGTCCCGGCGCTCTGGGGCCAGCGTCCTGACTTTC. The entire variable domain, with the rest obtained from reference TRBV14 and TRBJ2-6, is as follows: EAGVTQFPSHSVIEKGQTVTLRCDPISGHDNLYWYRRVMGKEIKFLLHFVKESKQDESGMPNNRFLAERTGGTYSTLKVQPAELEDSGVYFCASSLRNRSRRSGASVLTFGAGSRLTVL.

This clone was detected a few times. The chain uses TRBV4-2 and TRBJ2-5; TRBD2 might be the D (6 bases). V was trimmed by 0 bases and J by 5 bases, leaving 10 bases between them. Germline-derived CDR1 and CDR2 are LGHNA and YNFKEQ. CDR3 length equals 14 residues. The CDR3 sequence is CASSQDWGRETQYF. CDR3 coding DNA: TGTGCCAGCAGCCAAGATTGGGGGAGGGAGACCCAGTACTTC.